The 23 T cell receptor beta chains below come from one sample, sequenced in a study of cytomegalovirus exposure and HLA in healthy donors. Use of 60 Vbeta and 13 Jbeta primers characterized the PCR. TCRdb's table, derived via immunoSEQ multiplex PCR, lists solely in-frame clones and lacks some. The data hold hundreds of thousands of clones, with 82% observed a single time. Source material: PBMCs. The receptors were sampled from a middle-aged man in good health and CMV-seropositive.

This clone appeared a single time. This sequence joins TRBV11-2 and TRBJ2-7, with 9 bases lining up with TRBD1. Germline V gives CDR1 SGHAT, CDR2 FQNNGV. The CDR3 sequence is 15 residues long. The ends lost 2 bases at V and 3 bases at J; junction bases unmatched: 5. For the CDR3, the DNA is TGTGCCAGCAGCTTACTCCCGGGACAGGGCTACGAGCAGTACTTC. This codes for CASSLLPGQGYEQYF.

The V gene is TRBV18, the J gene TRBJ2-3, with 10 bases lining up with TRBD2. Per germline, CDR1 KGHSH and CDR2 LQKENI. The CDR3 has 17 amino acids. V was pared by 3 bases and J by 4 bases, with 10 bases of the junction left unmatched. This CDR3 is CASSPAPSGRWADTQYF. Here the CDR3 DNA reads TGTGCCAGCTCACCGGCCCCTAGCGGGAGATGGGCAGATACGCAGTATTTT.

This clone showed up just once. The chain's CDR3 is CASSQDLTSNEQFF. The CDR3 DNA reads TGTGCCAGCAGCCAAGATCTTACGAGTAATGAGCAGTTCTTC. The J gene is TRBJ2-1, the V gene TRBV14, with D uncertain. This CDR3 spans 14 amino acids. CDR1 and CDR2 from the germline V gene are SGHDN and FVKESK. Trimming removed 0 bases at V and 7 bases at J, with 10 bases between.

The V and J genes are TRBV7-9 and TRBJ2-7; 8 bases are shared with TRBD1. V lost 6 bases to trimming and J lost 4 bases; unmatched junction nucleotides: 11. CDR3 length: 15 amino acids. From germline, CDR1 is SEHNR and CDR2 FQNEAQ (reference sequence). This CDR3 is CASRRTRDRHYEQYF. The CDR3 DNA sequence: TGTGCCAGCAGGCGAACCCGGGACAGGCATTACGAGCAGTACTTC.

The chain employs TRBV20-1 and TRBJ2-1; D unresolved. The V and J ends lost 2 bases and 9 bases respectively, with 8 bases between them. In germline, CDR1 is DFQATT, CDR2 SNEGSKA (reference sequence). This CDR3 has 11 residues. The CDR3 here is CSARLLSEQFF. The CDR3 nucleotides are TGCAGTGCTAGACTCCTTTCTGAGCAGTTCTTC.

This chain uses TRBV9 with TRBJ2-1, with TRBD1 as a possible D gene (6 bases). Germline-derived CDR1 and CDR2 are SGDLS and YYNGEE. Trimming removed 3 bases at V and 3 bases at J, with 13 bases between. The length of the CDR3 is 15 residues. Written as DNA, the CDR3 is TGTGCCAGCAGCGGACCCCGGGACAACTACAATGAGCAGTTCTTC. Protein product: CASSGPRDNYNEQFF.

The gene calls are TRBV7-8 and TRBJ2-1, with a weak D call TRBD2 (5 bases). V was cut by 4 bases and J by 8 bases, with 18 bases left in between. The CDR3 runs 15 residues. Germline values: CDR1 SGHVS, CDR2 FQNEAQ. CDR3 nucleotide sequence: TGTGCCAGCAGCTCCCTAGCAATCCGACACTATGAGCAGTTCTTC. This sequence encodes CASSSLAIRHYEQFF.

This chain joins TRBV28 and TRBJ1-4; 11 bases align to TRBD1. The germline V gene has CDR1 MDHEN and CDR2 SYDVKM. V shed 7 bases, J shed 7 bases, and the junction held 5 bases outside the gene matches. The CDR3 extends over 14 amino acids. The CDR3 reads CASKGQGEVEKLFF. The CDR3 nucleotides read TGTGCCAGCAAGGGACAGGGGGAGGTTGAAAAACTGTTTTTT.

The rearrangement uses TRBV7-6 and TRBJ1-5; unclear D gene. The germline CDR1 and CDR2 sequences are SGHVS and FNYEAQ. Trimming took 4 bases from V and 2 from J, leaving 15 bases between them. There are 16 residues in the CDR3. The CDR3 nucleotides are TGTGCCAGCAGCTCCGGAGGGCACGTTGGCAATCAGCCCCAGCATTTT. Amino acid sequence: CASSSGGHVGNQPQHF. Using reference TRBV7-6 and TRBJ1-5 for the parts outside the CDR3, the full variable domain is GAGVSQSPRYKVTKRGQDVALRCDPISGHVSLYWYRQALGQGPEFLTYFNYEAQQDKSGLPNDRFSAERPEGSISTLTIQRTEQRDSAMYRCASSSGGHVGNQPQHFGDGTRLSIL.

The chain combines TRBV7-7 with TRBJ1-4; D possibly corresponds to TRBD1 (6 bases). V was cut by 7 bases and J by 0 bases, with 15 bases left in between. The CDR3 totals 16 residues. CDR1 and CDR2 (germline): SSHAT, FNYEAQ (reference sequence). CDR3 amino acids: CASTPGTSATNEKLFF. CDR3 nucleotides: TGTGCCAGCACTCCCGGGACAAGCGCAACTAATGAAAAACTGTTTTTT.

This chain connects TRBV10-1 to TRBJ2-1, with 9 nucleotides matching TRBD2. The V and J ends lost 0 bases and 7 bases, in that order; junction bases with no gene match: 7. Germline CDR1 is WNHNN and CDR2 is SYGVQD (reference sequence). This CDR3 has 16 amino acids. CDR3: CASSESIAGAGNEQFF. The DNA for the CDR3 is TGCGCCAGCAGTGAGTCCATAGCGGGAGCCGGGAATGAGCAGTTCTTC.

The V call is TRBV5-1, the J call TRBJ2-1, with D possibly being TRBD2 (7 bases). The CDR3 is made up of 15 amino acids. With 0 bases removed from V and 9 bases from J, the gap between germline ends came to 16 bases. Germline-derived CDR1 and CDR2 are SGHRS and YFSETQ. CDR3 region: CASSLGEGGGSEQFF. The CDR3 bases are TGCGCCAGCAGCTTGGGGGAGGGAGGGGGTAGTGAGCAGTTCTTC.

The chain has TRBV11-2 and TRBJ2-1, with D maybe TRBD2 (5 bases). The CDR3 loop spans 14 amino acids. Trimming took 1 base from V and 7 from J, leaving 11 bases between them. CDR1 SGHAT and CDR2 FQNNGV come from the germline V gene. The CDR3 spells CASSLGRTRNEQFF. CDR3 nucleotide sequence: TGTGCCAGCAGCTTAGGGAGAACTAGGAATGAGCAGTTCTTC.

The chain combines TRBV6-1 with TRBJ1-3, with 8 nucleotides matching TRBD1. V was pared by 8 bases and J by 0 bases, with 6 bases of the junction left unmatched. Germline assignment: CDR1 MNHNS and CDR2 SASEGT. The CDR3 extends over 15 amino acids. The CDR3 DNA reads TGTGCCAGCTCTTGGACAGGGCTCTCTGGAAACACCATATATTTT. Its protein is CASSWTGLSGNTIYF.

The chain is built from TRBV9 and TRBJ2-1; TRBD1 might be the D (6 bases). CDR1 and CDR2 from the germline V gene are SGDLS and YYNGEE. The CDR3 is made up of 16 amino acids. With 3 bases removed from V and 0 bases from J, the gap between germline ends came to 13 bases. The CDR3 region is CASSAGQPSSYNEQFF. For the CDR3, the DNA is TGTGCCAGCAGCGCTGGACAGCCGAGCTCCTACAATGAGCAGTTCTTC.

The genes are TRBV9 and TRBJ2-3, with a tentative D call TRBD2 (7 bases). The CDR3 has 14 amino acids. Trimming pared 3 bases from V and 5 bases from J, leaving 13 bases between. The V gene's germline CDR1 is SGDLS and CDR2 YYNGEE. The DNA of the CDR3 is TGTGCCAGCAGCGGGGGGGGGCGGGTAGATACGCAGTATTTT. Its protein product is CASSGGGRVDTQYF.

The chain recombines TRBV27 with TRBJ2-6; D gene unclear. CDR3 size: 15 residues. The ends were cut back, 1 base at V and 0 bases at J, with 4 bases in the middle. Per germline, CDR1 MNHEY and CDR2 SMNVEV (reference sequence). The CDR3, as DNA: TGTGCCAGCAGTTTATTCCTCTCTGGGGCCAACGTCCTGACTTTC. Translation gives CASSLFLSGANVLTF. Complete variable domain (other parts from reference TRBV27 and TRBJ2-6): EAQVTQNPRYLITVTGKKLTVTCSQNMNHEYMSWYRQDPGLGLRQIYYSMNVEVTDKGDVPEGYKVSRKEKRNFPLILESPSPNQTSLYFCASSLFLSGANVLTFGAGSRLTVL.

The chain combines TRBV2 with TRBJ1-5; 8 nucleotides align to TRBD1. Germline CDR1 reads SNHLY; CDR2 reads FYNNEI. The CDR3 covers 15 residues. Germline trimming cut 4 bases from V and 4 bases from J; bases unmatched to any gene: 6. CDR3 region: CASSVVGQGNQPQHF. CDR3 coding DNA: TGTGCCAGCAGTGTAGTTGGACAGGGTAATCAGCCCCAGCATTTT.

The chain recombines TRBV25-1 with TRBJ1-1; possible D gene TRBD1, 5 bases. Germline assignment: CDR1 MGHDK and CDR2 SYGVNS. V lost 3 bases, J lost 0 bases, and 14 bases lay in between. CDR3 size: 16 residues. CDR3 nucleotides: TGTGCCAGCAGTGATTCAGGGATCTCCCTGAACACTGAAGCTTTCTTT. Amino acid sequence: CASSDSGISLNTEAFF. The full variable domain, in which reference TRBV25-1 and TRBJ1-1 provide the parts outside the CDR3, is EADIYQTPRYLVIGTGKKITLECSQTMGHDKMYWYQQDPGMELHLIHYSYGVNSTEKGDLSSESTVSRIRTEHFPLTLESARPSHTSQYLCASSDSGISLNTEAFFGQGTRLTVV.

The CDR3 spells CASSPLPRGATYEQYV. Here the CDR3 DNA reads TGTGCCAGCTCACCACTCCCCAGGGGCGCAACCTACGAGCAGTACGTC. The chain uses TRBV18 and TRBJ2-7; TRBD1 is a possible D gene (6 bases). V was shortened by 1 base and J by 2 bases, with 15 bases between the two germline ends. The CDR3 runs 16 residues. Per germline, CDR1 KGHSH and CDR2 LQKENI.

The CDR3 loop reads CASSITTAYEQYF. The CDR3 DNA reads as TGTGCCAGTAGTATCACTACCGCCTACGAGCAGTACTTC. The chain recombines TRBV19 with TRBJ2-7; D unresolved. The CDR3 runs to 13 residues. Trimming shortened V by 3 bases and J by 2 bases, and 8 bases separated the two germline ends. The V gene's germline CDR1 is LNHDA and CDR2 SQIVND (reference sequence). Full variable domain (remainder filled in from reference TRBV19 and TRBJ2-7): DGGITQSPKYLFRKEGQNVTLSCEQNLNHDAMYWYRQDPGQGLRLIYYSQIVNDFQKGDIAEGYSVSREKKESFPLTVTSAQKNPTAFYLCASSITTAYEQYFGPGTRLTVT.

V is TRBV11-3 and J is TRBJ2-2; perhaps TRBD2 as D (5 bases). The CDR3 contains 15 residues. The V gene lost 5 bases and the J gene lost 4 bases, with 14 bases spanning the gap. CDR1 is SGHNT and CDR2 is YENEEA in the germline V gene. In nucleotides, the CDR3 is TGTGCCAGCAGCGGGCCAGGAGGCATCACCGGGGAGCTGTTTTTT. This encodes CASSGPGGITGELFF.

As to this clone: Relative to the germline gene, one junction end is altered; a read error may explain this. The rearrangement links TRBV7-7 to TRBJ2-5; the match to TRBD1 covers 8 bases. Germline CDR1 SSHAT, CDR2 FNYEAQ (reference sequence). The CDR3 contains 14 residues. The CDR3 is CASSSGQEIETQYF. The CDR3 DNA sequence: TGTGCTAGCAGCTCGGGACAGGAAATAGAGACCCAGTACTTC.